This entry features one T cell receptor (beta chain) sequence. These data originate in a study of T cell changes during pregnancy in multiple sclerosis. Assay: immunoSEQ multiplex PCR; the TCRdb copy retains only in-frame clones and omits some. Here the sample spans 75,000 to 80,000 clones, around 91% being singletons. CDR3 length: 15 amino acids. Germline values: CDR1 MDHEN, CDR2 SYDVKM. V was pared by 2 bases and J by 1 base, with 5 bases of the junction left unmatched. The receptor was isolated from a female donor with multiple sclerosis, enrolled in a pregnancy study. V usage is TRBV28 and J usage is TRBJ2-7, with 7 bases lining up with TRBD2. Specimen: peripheral blood, collected before pregnancy. CDR3 nucleotide sequence: TGTGCCAGCAGTTTAGCCACGGGGGGATCCTACGAGCAGTACTTC. Translating gives CASSLATGGSYEQYF. The full variable domain, in which reference TRBV28 and TRBJ2-7 provide the parts outside the CDR3, is DVKVTQSSRYLVKRTGEKVFLECVQDMDHENMFWYRQDPGLGLRLIYFSYDVKMKEKGDIPEGYSVSREKKERFSLILESASTNQTSMYLCASSLATGGSYEQYFGPGTRLTVT.